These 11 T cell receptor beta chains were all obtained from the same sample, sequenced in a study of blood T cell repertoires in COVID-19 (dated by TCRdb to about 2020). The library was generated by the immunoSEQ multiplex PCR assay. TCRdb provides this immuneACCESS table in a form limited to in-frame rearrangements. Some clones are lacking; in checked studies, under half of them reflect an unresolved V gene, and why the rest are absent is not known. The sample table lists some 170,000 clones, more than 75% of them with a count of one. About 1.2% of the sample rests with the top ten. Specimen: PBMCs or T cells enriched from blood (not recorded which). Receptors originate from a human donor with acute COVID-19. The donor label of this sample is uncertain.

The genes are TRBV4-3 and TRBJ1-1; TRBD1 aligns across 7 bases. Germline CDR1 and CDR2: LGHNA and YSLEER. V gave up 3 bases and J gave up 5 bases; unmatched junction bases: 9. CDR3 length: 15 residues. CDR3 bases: TGCGCCAGCAGCCAGTACAGGGGCCTGGGGACTGAAGCTTTCTTT. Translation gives CASSQYRGLGTEAFF.

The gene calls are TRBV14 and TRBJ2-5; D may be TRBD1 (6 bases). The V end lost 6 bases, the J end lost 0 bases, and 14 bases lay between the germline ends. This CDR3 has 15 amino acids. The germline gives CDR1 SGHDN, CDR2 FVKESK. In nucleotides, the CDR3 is TGTGCCAGCAGTCCCCAGGGGTGGTACCAAGAGACCCAGTACTTC. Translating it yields CASSPQGWYQETQYF.

Here the CDR3 reads CASTKLAGITDTQYF. The CDR3 DNA sequence: TGTGCCAGCACGAAACTAGCGGGGATCACAGATACGCAGTATTTT. The rearrangement links TRBV2 to TRBJ2-3, with 10 bases fitting TRBD2. CDR1 and CDR2 from the germline V gene are SNHLY and FYNNEI. CDR3 length equals 15 residues. V lost 7 bases and J lost 2; bases outside the gene matches: 6.

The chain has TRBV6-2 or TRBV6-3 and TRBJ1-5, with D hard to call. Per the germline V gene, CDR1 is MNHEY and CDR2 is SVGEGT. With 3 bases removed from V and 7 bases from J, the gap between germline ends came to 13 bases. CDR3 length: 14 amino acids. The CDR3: CASSYTAGIQPQHF. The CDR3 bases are TGTGCCAGCAGTTATACAGCGGGAATACAGCCCCAGCATTTT.

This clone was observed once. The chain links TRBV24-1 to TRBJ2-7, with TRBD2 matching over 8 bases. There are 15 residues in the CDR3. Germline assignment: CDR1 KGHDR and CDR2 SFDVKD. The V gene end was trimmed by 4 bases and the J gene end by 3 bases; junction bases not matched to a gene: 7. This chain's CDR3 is CATSDPSGRDYEQYF. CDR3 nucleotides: TGTGCCACCAGTGACCCTAGCGGGCGCGACTACGAGCAGTACTTC.

The CDR3 region has the DNA TGTGCCTGGGGGCGGTGGCGGTACACCGGGGAGCTGTTTTTT. Protein product: CAWGRWRYTGELFF. The rearrangement uses TRBV30 and TRBJ2-2; no definite D call. V gave up 5 bases and J gave up 3 bases, with 13 bases separating them. The CDR3 extends over 14 amino acids. From germline, CDR1 is GTSNPN and CDR2 SVGIG (reference sequence).

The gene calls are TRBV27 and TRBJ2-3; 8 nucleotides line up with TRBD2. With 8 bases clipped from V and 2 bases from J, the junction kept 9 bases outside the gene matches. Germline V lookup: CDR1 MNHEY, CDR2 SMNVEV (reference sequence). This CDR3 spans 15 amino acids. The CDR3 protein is CASGHRRGATDTQYF. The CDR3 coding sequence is TGTGCCAGCGGTCACCGGCGGGGGGCCACAGATACGCAGTATTTT.

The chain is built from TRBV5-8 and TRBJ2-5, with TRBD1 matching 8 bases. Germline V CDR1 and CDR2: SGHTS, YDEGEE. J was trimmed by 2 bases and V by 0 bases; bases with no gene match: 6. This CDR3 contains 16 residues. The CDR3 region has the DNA TGTGCCAGCAGCTTGGTTGGACAGGGTGAGCAAGAGACCCAGTACTTC. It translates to CASSLVGQGEQETQYF.

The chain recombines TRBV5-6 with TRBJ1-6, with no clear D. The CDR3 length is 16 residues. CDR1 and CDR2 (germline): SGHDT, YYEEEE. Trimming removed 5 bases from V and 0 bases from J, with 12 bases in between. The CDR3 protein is CASSPDGSSYNSPLHF. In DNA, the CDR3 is TGTGCCAGCAGTCCGGACGGGAGCTCCTATAATTCACCCCTCCACTTT.

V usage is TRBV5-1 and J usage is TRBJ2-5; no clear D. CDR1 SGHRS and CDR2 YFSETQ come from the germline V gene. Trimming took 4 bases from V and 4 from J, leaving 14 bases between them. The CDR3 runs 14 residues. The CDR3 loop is CASSQTQTGETQYF. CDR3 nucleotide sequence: TGCGCCAGCAGCCAAACCCAAACCGGAGAGACCCAGTACTTC.

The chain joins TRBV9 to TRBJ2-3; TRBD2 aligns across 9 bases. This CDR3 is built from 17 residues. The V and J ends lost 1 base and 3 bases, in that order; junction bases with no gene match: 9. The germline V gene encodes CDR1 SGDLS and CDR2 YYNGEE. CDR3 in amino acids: CASSVNGGGAVTDTQYF. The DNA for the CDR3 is TGTGCCAGCAGCGTAAACGGCGGGGGGGCCGTAACAGATACGCAGTATTTT.